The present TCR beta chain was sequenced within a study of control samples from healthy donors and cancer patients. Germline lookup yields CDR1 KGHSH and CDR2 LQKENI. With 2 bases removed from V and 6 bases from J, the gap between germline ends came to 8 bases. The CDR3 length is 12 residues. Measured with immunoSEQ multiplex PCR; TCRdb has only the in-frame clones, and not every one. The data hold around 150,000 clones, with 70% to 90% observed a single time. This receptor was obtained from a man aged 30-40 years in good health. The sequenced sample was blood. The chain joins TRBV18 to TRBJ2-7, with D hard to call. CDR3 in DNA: TGTGCCAGCTCACCAGGAAGTAGCGAGCAGTACTTC. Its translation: CASSPGSSEQYF.